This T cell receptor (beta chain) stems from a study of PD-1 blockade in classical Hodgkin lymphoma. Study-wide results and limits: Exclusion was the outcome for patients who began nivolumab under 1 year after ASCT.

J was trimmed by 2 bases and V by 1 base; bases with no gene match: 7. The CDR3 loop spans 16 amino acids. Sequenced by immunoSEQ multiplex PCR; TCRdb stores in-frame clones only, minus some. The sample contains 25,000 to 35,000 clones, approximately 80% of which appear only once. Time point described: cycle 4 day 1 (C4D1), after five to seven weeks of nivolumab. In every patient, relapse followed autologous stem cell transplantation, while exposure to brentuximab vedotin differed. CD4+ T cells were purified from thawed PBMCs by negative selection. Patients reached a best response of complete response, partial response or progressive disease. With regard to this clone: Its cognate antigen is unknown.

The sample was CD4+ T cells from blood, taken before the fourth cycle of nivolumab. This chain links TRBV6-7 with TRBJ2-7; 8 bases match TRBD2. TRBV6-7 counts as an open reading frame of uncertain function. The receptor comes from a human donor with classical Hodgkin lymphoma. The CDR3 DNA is TGTGCCAGCAGTTACTGGGTGAGCGGGGGAACCTACGAGCAGTACTTC. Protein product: CASSYWVSGGTYEQYF.